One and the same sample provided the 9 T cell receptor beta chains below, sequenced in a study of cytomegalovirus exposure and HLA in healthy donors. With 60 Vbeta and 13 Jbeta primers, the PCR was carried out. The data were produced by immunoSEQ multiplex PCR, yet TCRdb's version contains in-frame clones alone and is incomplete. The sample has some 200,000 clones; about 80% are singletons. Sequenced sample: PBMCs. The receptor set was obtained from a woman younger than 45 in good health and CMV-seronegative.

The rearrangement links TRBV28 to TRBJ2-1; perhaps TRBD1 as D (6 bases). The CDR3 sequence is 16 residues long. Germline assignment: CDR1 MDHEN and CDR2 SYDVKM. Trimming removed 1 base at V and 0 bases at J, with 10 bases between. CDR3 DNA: TGTGCCAGCAGTTTATTGGTAGGGGGCTCCTACAATGAGCAGTTCTTC. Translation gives CASSLLVGGSYNEQFF. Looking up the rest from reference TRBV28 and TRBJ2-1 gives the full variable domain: DVKVTQSSRYLVKRTGEKVFLECVQDMDHENMFWYRQDPGLGLRLIYFSYDVKMKEKGDIPEGYSVSREKKERFSLILESASTNQTSMYLCASSLLVGGSYNEQFFGPGTRLTVL.

The CDR3 reads CASSVGSRAAGANVLTF. The CDR3 DNA sequence: TGTGCCAGCAGTGTTGGGTCCAGGGCCGCTGGGGCCAACGTCCTGACTTTC. This chain links TRBV5-5 with TRBJ2-6, with D perhaps matching TRBD1 (5 bases). Germline V CDR1 and CDR2: SGHKS, YYEKEE (reference sequence). The V gene lost 5 bases and the J gene lost 2 bases, with 17 bases spanning the gap. The CDR3 runs to 17 residues.

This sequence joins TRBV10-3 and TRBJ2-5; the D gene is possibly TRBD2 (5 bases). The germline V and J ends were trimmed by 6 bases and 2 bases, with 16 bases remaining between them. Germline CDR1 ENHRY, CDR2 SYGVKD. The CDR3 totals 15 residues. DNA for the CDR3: TGTGCCATCAGAGGCGGGCAGTCGAGACAAGAGACCCAGTACTTC. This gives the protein CAIRGGQSRQETQYF.

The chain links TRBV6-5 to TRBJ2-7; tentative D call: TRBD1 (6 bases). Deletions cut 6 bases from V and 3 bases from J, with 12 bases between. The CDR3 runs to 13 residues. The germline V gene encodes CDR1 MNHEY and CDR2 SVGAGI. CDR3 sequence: CASSLGTLYEQYF. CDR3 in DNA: TGTGCCAGCAGCCTGGGGACACTCTACGAGCAGTACTTC.

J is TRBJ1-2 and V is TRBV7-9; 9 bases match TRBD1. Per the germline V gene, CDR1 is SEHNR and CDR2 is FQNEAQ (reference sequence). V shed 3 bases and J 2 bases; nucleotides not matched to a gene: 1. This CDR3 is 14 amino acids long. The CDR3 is CASSFGQGNYGYTF. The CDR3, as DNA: TGTGCCAGCAGCTTTGGACAGGGGAACTATGGCTACACCTTC.

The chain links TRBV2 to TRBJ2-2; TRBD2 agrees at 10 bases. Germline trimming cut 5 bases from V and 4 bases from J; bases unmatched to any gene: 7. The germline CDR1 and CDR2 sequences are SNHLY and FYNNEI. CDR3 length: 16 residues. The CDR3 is CASSPSGRGGTGELFF. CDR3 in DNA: TGTGCCAGCAGTCCTAGCGGGAGAGGAGGCACCGGGGAGCTGTTTTTT. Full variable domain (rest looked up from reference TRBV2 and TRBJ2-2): EPEVTQTPSHQVTQMGQEVILRCVPISNHLYFYWYRQILGQKVEFLVSFYNNEISEKSEIFDDQFSVERPDGSNFTLKIRSTKLEDSAMYFCASSPSGRGGTGELFFGEGSRLTVL.

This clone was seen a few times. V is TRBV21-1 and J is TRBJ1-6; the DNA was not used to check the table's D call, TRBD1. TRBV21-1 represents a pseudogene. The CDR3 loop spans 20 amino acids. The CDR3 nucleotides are TGTGCCAGCAGCAAAGGTTTGGATAAGGCAGGGGGCAATTTGAATTCACCCCTCCACTTT. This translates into CASSKGLDKAGGNLNSPLHF.

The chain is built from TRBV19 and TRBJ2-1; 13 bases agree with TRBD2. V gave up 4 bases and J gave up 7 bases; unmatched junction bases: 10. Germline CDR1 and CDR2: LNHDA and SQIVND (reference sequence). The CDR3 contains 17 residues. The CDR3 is CASSTRTGTSGENEQFF. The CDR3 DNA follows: TGTGCCAGTAGTACTAGGACCGGGACTAGCGGGGAGAATGAGCAGTTCTTC.

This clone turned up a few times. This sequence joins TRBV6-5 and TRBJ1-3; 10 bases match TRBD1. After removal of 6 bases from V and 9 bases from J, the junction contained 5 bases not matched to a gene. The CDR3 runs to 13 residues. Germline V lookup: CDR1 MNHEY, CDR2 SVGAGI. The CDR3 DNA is TGTGCCAGCAGCGGGACAGGGGAAGGCACCATATATTTT. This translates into CASSGTGEGTIYF.